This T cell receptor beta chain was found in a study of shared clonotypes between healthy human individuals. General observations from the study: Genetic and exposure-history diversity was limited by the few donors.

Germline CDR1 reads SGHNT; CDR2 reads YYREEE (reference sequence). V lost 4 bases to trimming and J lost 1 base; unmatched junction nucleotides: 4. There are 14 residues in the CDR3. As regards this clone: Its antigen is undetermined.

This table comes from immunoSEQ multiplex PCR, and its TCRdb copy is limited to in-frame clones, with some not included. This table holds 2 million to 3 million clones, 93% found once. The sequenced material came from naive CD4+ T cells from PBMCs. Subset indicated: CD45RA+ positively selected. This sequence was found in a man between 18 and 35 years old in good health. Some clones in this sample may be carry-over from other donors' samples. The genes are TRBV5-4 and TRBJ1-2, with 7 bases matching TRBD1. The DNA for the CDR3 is TGTGCCAGCAGCCAGACAGGGAGTAACTATGGCTACACCTTC. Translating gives CASSQTGSNYGYTF.